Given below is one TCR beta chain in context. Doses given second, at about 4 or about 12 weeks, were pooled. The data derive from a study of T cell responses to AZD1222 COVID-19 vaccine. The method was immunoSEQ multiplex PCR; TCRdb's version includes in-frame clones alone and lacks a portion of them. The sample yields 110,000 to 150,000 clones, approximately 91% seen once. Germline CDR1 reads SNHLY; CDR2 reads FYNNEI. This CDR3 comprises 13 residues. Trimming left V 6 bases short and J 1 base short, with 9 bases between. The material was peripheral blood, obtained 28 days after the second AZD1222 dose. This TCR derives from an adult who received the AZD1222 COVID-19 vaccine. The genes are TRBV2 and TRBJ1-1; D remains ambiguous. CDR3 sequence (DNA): TGTGCCAGCAGGATCCAGCCGAACACTGAAGCTTTCTTT. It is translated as CASRIQPNTEAFF.